What follows are 20 T cell receptor beta chains derived from one specimen sequenced in a study of T cell responses to AZD1222 COVID-19 vaccine. Repertoires were generated with immunoSEQ multiplex PCR, while TCRdb's copy carries only in-frame clones and drops some. The sample records about 120,000 clones, about 86% being singletons. The sample consisted of peripheral blood, taken on day 0 of AZD1222 vaccination. These receptors were taken from an adult in good health.

The chain recombines TRBV15 with TRBJ2-7; D might be TRBD2 (6 bases). V was shortened by 4 bases and J by 0 bases, with 16 bases between the two germline ends. The CDR3 runs 16 residues. Germline CDR1 LNHNV, CDR2 YYDKDF (reference sequence). The CDR3 sequence: CATSTVGGMGSYEQYF. DNA for the CDR3: TGTGCCACCAGCACAGTAGGCGGGATGGGCTCCTACGAGCAGTACTTC. The variable domain in full, completed from reference TRBV15 and TRBJ2-7, reads DAMVIQNPRYQVTQFGKPVTLSCSQTLNHNVMYWYQQKSSQAPKLLFHYYDKDFNNEADTPDNFQSRRPNTSFCFLDIRSPGLGDTAMYLCATSTVGGMGSYEQYFGPGTRLTVT.

The V and J genes are TRBV28 and TRBJ1-2; 9 bases line up with TRBD1. This CDR3 region has 16 residues. V lost 6 bases to trimming and J lost 0 bases; unmatched junction nucleotides: 8. CDR1 MDHEN and CDR2 SYDVKM come from the germline V gene. The CDR3 nucleotides are TGTGCCAGCAGCGGGACAGGGACTCTCACTAACTATGGCTACACCTTC. This codes for CASSGTGTLTNYGYTF.

As to this clone: The sample contains more than one DNA sequence encoding this CDR3. This sequence joins TRBV24-1 and TRBJ2-2; weak D call: TRBD1 (6 bases). Trimming pared 7 bases from V and 5 bases from J, leaving 7 bases between. Germline V gene sequence: CDR1 KGHDR, CDR2 SFDVKD. This CDR3 is built from 12 residues. CDR3: CATSRGTGELFF. DNA for the CDR3: TGTGCCACCAGCAGGGGAACCGGGGAGCTGTTTTTT.

This sequence joins TRBV15 and TRBJ2-5; D tentatively reads TRBD1 or TRBD2 (5 bases each). The germline V gene encodes CDR1 LNHNV and CDR2 YYDKDF (reference sequence). This CDR3 region has 15 residues. V was trimmed by 3 bases and J by 5 bases, leaving 16 bases between them. DNA of the CDR3: TGTGCCACCAGCAGGAGTACGGGGACCTGGGAGACCCAGTACTTC. This codes for CATSRSTGTWETQYF. Filled out from reference TRBV15 and TRBJ2-5, the complete variable domain reads DAMVIQNPRYQVTQFGKPVTLSCSQTLNHNVMYWYQQKSSQAPKLLFHYYDKDFNNEADTPDNFQSRRPNTSFCFLDIRSPGLGDTAMYLCATSRSTGTWETQYFGPGTRLLVL.

The V gene is TRBV29-1, the J gene TRBJ2-1, with D perhaps being TRBD1 or TRBD2 (6 bases each). CDR1 is SQVTM, CDR2 ANQGSEA, per germline. The CDR3 is 15 amino acids. Deletions cut 5 bases from V and 1 base from J, with 15 bases between. The CDR3 DNA follows: TGCAGCGTTAGGGGGTCGGGAGAATCCTACAATGAGCAGTTCTTC. This encodes CSVRGSGESYNEQFF.

This clone was picked up a small number of times. This chain joins TRBV5-1 and TRBJ2-3, with D possibly TRBD1 on 6 matching bases. Germline CDR1 reads SGHRS; CDR2 reads YFSETQ. The V and J ends lost 0 bases and 0 bases respectively, with 17 bases between them. The length of the CDR3 is 18 residues. The CDR3 DNA reads TGCGCCAGCAGCTTGGATCTTTATCGGACAGCGAGCACAGATACGCAGTATTTT. Translating it yields CASSLDLYRTASTDTQYF.

The chain uses TRBV5-1 and TRBJ2-1, with TRBD2 matching over 7 bases. CDR3 length: 16 residues. Germline V gene data show CDR1 as SGHRS and CDR2 as YFSETQ. The ends lost 4 bases at V and 3 bases at J; junction bases unmatched: 10. CDR3 in amino acids: CASSPSAGRNYNEQFF. Written as DNA, the CDR3 is TGCGCCAGCAGCCCCTCAGCGGGGAGAAACTACAATGAGCAGTTCTTC.

The genes are TRBV7-3 and TRBJ2-2, with 7 bases aligning to TRBD1. V shed 5 bases and J 6 bases; nucleotides not matched to a gene: 9. In germline, CDR1 is SGHTA, CDR2 FQGTGA. The CDR3 is 15 amino acids. The CDR3 protein is CASSPRQGRAGELFF. The CDR3 DNA reads TGTGCCAGCAGCCCTCGACAGGGTAGGGCCGGGGAGCTGTTTTTT.

This clone came up a few times. This chain links TRBV7-9 with TRBJ2-1, with 9 positions matching TRBD2. J lost 0 bases, V lost 2 bases, and 2 bases had no gene match. CDR1 is SEHNR and CDR2 is FQNEAQ in the germline V gene (reference sequence). The CDR3 length is 16 residues. CDR3 residues: CASSLNSGSSYNEQFF. In nucleotides, the CDR3 is TGTGCCAGCAGCTTAAATAGCGGGAGCTCCTACAATGAGCAGTTCTTC.

J is TRBJ1-5 and V is TRBV28; TRBD1 agrees at 7 bases. CDR1 and CDR2 from the germline V gene are MDHEN and SYDVKM. The CDR3 is made up of 15 amino acids. V was clipped by 5 bases and J by 6 bases; unmatched bases: 10. This CDR3 reads CASSPPGQILQPQHF. CDR3 bases: TGTGCCAGCAGTCCTCCGGGACAGATTCTTCAGCCCCAGCATTTT.

The genes are TRBV7-9 and TRBJ2-3; D call uncertain. CDR1 is SEHNR and CDR2 is FQNEAQ in the germline V gene (reference sequence). The length of the CDR3 is 11 residues. V lost 3 bases to trimming and J lost 7 bases, with 5 bases between them. The CDR3 spells CASSLGNTQYF. DNA of the CDR3: TGTGCCAGCAGCTTGGGAAATACGCAGTATTTT.

The gene calls are TRBV7-2 and TRBJ2-7; 7 bases are a match to TRBD2. Germline loops: CDR1 SGHTA, CDR2 FQGNSA. The V and J ends lost 3 bases and 0 bases, in that order; junction bases with no gene match: 11. The CDR3 covers 17 residues. CDR3 sequence reads: CASSLAPWKRDSYEQYF. The CDR3, as DNA: TGTGCCAGCAGCTTGGCCCCTTGGAAGCGGGACTCCTACGAGCAGTACTTC.

The rearrangement joins TRBV6-1 to TRBJ2-4; a weak D match, TRBD2 (5 bases). Trimming removed 2 bases at V and 0 bases at J, with 11 bases between. Germline V lookup: CDR1 MNHNS, CDR2 SASEGT. CDR3 size: 16 residues. DNA of the CDR3: TGTGCCAGCAGTGAAATCCGAGGACTAGCCAAAAACATTCAGTACTTC. It encodes CASSEIRGLAKNIQYF.

The chain carries TRBV9 and TRBJ2-3; no firm D call. Germline V lookup: CDR1 SGDLS, CDR2 YYNGEE. The length of the CDR3 is 15 residues. V gave up 3 bases and J gave up 3 bases, with 14 bases separating them. The CDR3, as DNA: TGTGCCAGCAGCGCCTTAGCCCACAATACAGATACGCAGTATTTT. Its translation: CASSALAHNTDTQYF.

This clone has just one count. The rearrangement joins TRBV19 to TRBJ2-4; D might be TRBD2 (6 bases). The CDR3 has 17 residues. Germline CDR1 reads LNHDA; CDR2 reads SQIVND (reference sequence). The V gene lost 2 bases and the J gene lost 2 bases, with 16 bases spanning the gap. CDR3 sequence (DNA): TGTGCCAGTAGTATACGGGCGGGAAATATTCCCAAAAACATTCAGTACTTC. This codes for CASSIRAGNIPKNIQYF.

This chain links TRBV5-1 with TRBJ2-1; weak D call: TRBD2 (6 bases). Germline V gives CDR1 SGHRS, CDR2 YFSETQ. The ends were cut back, 2 bases at V and 4 bases at J, with 13 bases in the middle. The CDR3 has 15 amino acids. The DNA of the CDR3 is TGCGCCAGCAGCTTAGGAGGGGAGAAATACAATGAGCAGTTCTTC. Its translation: CASSLGGEKYNEQFF.

The chain joins TRBV11-2 to TRBJ1-4, with D unclear. The V and J ends lost 5 bases and 8 bases respectively, with 9 bases between them. The CDR3 totals 12 residues. From germline, CDR1 is SGHAT and CDR2 FQNNGV. This chain's CDR3 is CASSKEDEKLFF. CDR3 DNA: TGTGCCAGCAGCAAAGAAGACGAAAAACTGTTTTTT.

CDR3 sequence: CATSRDGAGREQFF. CDR3 nucleotide sequence: TGTGCCACCAGCAGAGATGGGGCAGGGAGGGAGCAGTTCTTC. The V call is TRBV15, the J call TRBJ2-1; TRBD2 is a possible D gene (6 bases). Germline V gene sequence: CDR1 LNHNV, CDR2 YYDKDF (reference sequence). V was clipped by 0 bases and J by 10 bases, with 13 bases between them. This CDR3 has 14 amino acids.

The rearrangement uses TRBV28 and TRBJ1-2; maybe TRBD1 (6 bases). CDR1 is MDHEN and CDR2 is SYDVKM in the germline V gene. The CDR3 has 14 residues. V lost 2 bases, J lost 2 bases, and 9 bases lay in between. The CDR3 sequence: CASSLGQTNYGYTF. CDR3 bases: TGTGCCAGCAGTTTAGGACAGACCAACTATGGCTACACCTTC.

V is TRBV7-2 and J is TRBJ2-3; D is perhaps TRBD1 or TRBD2 (6 bases each). The CDR3 is made up of 13 amino acids. Between the trimmed V and J ends, which lost 4 bases and 5 bases, there was a span of 10 bases. From germline, CDR1 is SGHTA and CDR2 FQGNSA. CDR3 sequence: CASSYGGLDTQYF. In nucleotides, the CDR3 is TGTGCCAGCAGCTATGGGGGGCTAGATACGCAGTATTTT.